This T cell receptor beta chain was found in a study of blood T cell repertoires in COVID-19. Study at large: Acute-phase and convalescent COVID-19 samples originated in the United States, Italy and Spain. Sources were T cells, B-cell-depleted T cells, or PBMCs; the material itself was cDNA or gDNA.

As processed by the authors: The assay estimated nucleated cells by amplifying reference gene primers. TCRdb's table, derived via immunoSEQ multiplex PCR, lists solely in-frame clones and lacks some. D and trimming come from the DNA, and the V and J calls and clone size come from that table. Of about 170,000 clones in the sample, about 85% are singletons; the top ten hold about 1.2%. Trimming removed 2 bases from V and 1 base from J, with 12 bases in between. Looked up from germline, CDR1 is SGHRS and CDR2 is YFSETQ. The CDR3 extends over 15 amino acids. The gene calls are TRBV5-1 and TRBJ2-5; tentatively, D is TRBD2 (6 bases). The sequenced sample consisted of peripheral blood. This clonotype was obtained from a man aged 60 to 69 who had recovered from COVID-19. The CDR3 sequence: CASSLRGTSQETQYF. The CDR3 DNA sequence: TGCGCCAGCAGCTTACGAGGGACTTCCCAAGAGACCCAGTACTTC. The entire variable domain, with the rest obtained from reference TRBV5-1 and TRBJ2-5, is as follows: KAGVTQTPRYLIKTRGQQVTLSCSPISGHRSVSWYQQTPGQGLQFLFEYFSETQRNKGNFPGRFSGRQFSNSRSEMNVSTLELGDSALYLCASSLRGTSQETQYFGPGTRLLVL.